This record concerns one TCR beta chain sequence. Its cognate antigen has yet to be identified. The input lacks base qualities; no much larger clone sits a single base away. The data are from a study of cytomegalovirus exposure and HLA in healthy donors (dated by TCRdb to about 2017). With regard to the full study: In an earlier analysis of some 550 of the donors, 276 Gb of sequence data and 90 million to 120 million unique TCR beta sequences from 150 million to 200 million T cells were reported. An early release covering 550 to 700 HLA-typed donors comprised about 300 gigabases of sequencing data and around 80 million unique TCR sequences. Of the roughly 400 genotyped donors, 65% to 90% were placed in the genetic ancestry cluster associated with self-reported Caucasian donors. The study aimed to test whether signatures of past pathogen exposure could be identified by cataloging public T cell receptors. Using immunosequencing, the study profiled T cell repertoires from about 610 subjects and related those repertoires to cytomegalovirus serostatus. A separate validation cohort of roughly 130 different subjects was used in addition to the roughly 700-subject first cohort. To predict cytomegalovirus infection status, the study brought together high-throughput TCR immunosequencing, statistical association of individual TCRs with disease status, and machine learning. A later analysis re-examined previously published TCR beta repertoires from more than 600 donors and added high-resolution HLA genotyping to investigate patterns of TCR occurrence. In the later analysis, no new phenotypic data were used to find candidate immune exposures; instead, reliance was placed on TCR beta sequences and their occurrence across donors. In an earlier analysis of a few hundred of the donors, high-throughput TCR beta sequencing was used to judge whether each TCR beta V gene segment behaved as functional or pseudogenic. Donor age, sex, ethnicity and CMV serostatus were compiled alongside the repertoire data. In a later genetic analysis, genome-wide SNP genotypes for about 55% of the 666 donors were used, and that subset was treated as a discovery cohort. All discovery cohort repertoires had been generated on a single sequencing platform. HLA typing included class I and class II loci at four-digit resolution. Typing coverage varied by locus: 629-630 donors for A, B, C, DRB1 and DQB1; roughly 560 for DQA1; about 600 for DPA1; under 490 for DPB1. Because of strong linkage in the cohort, roughly five DR-DQ haplotypes were treated as single units for association and clustering. Across 398 genotyped donors of the cohort, an average of roughly 200,000 unique TCR beta nucleotide sequences per donor were sequenced, and roughly 17% of those sequences were non-productive. Study-wide findings and limitations: A later genetic analysis associated a missense DCLRE1C variant with V-gene and J-gene trimming of TCR beta chains, and an independent cohort replicated the association. The presence/absence analyses assumed that sequencing depth was roughly uniform across donors, and that assumption may not be true. Specific HLA alleles were associated with roughly 17,000 TCR beta sequences at a false discovery rate of 0.05 in a later analysis. Compared with equally common non-associated chains, HLA-associated TCR beta chains in a later analysis were more clonally expanded and had lower generation probabilities. This cohort had only TCR beta chains sequenced, and the lack of alpha or paired-chain data limited which features could be detected. The classifier was reported to diagnose cytomegalovirus status with high specificity and sensitivity in both the original cohort and the validation cohort. An earlier analysis of some 560 of the donors showed that most TCR beta V segments appeared in productive rearrangements either about 87% or about 30% of the time, which broadly matched IMGT annotations. According to the authors, the approach could potentially be generalized to other disease states and immunological phenotypes. A later analysis reported that several top co-occurrence clusters appeared linked to parvovirus B19, influenza, CMV and Epstein-Barr virus. In vitro tests confirmed that three of the cytomegalovirus-associated TCR beta chains recognize cytomegalovirus antigens. According to a later genetic analysis, donors in an Asian-associated ancestry cluster had fewer N-insertions in productive TCRs than the approximately 630-donor mean. Correlated functional status among segregating V segments might be attributable to linkage disequilibrium, but an unknown experimental factor could not be ruled out. The 87-base-pair reads could not distinguish some IMGT-functional V segments, including TRBV6-2 and TRBV6-3, so those segments were excluded. According to a later analysis, TCR association rates differed among HLA loci, with DRB1 alleles showing the most associated TCRs and HLA-C alleles showing the fewest. In the study, about 150 TCR beta chains were listed as associated with cytomegalovirus. When HLA alleles, especially DR and DQ, strongly co-occurred, attributing TCR associations to individual alleles was difficult. Because some donors lacked HLA typing at each locus, the association tests relied only on the typed subset. A further reported finding was that TCR beta sequences accurately predicted the HLA-A and HLA-B alleles for most subjects in the first cohort. Across donors, most TCR sequences were observed very rarely, whereas some public TCRs were present in many individuals. Because counts were too low, roughly 18 rarely observed V segments, including chromosome 9 orphons, were left out of the earlier analysis of a few hundred of the donors. A cluster of highly shared sequence variants was judged likely to be a technical artifact of the sequencing pipeline. In a later analysis, most CMV-associated TCR beta chains were found to appear HLA-restricted, with HLA associations seemingly driven largely by CMV exposure. For the cohort, immune exposure information was limited to CMV serostatus.

The library relied on the immunoSEQ multiplex PCR assay. For the multiplex PCR, a mixture combining 60 forward primers for TCR Vbeta segments and 13 reverse primers for TCR Jbeta segments was used. Amplification of the CDR3 region of rearranged TCR beta genes was performed with a multiplex PCR assay on genomic DNA. On the Illumina HiSeq System, the amplified TCR beta libraries were sequenced as 87-base-pair reads. For the original study's pipeline: In a later analysis, tens of millions of unique TCR beta chains were counted across the approximately 620 repertoires, and roughly 9.9 million of these chains were shared by at least two donors. To remove PCR and sequencing errors, raw reads were error-corrected and collapsed into unique sequences using a nearest-neighbor algorithm that merged closely related sequences. V, D and J gene segments were assigned by aligning CDR3 sequences to IMGT reference sequences. Each retained sequence needed at least a six-nucleotide match to both a V gene segment and a J gene segment. Rearrangements were classified as productive when the CDR3 lacked stop codons and remained in frame with V and J, and all other rearrangements were classified as non-productive. CDR3 was defined by IMGT convention, running from the second conserved V-encoded cysteine to the conserved J-encoded phenylalanine. Sequences without an unambiguous match to a single V gene segment were excluded from the earlier analysis of several hundred of the donors. In an earlier analysis of 587 of the donors, V segments were called functional above 56.7% productive rearrangements and were called segregating when the between-donor standard deviation exceeded 5%. To diagnose cytomegalovirus status from the catalog of TCR beta chain sequences, a statistical classification framework was built. In a later analysis, TCR nucleotide sequences were compared against IMGT/GENE-DB human TR gene sequences so that V and J genes could be assigned. A later analysis assigned CDR3 sequences and most-parsimonious VDJ recombination scenarios with the TCRdist pipeline. In a later analysis, every TCR beta chain was defined by the combination of its CDR3 amino acid sequence and its V-gene family, and reads without a unique V-gene family were dropped. As a way to deal with suspected cross-contamination and a sequencing artifact, a later analysis dropped roughly 620 nucleotide sequences that were highly shared and had low generation probability. For each public chain, a later analysis derived a clonal expansion index from normalized ranks of inferred template counts within each repertoire. Generation probabilities in a later analysis came from a VDJ recombination model fitted to out-of-frame rearrangements, and those results were checked against IGoR. A later analysis scored TCR-TCR, TCR-HLA and TCR-CMV co-occurrence with hypergeometric tests, applying a repertoire-size bias correction to TCR pairs. In a later analysis, false discovery rates were estimated by permuting HLA or CMV assignments 20 times. In a later analysis, co-occurring TCRs were grouped with DBSCAN, and TCRdist sequence similarity was added when clustering was performed within HLA-allele-positive subsets. Repertoires with fewer than 30,000 or more than 120,000 public chains, plus five repertoires with anomalous nucleotide sharing, were excluded from co-occurrence clustering. TCRdb carries this immuneACCESS record with in-frame sequences only. Its versions omit some clonotypes, under half of them owing to an unresolved V gene in the studies checked, with the rest unexplained. V, J and clone size are taken as reported in that table, and D and trimming were inferred from the DNA itself. Recorded for this sample are around 100,000 clones; just under 70% of them occurred a single time. Approximately 9% of the sample is taken by the ten largest.

The cohort consisted of 650 to 850 healthy bone marrow donors. At the time of sampling, all cohort members were nominally healthy, though unrecorded immune exposures were likely present. The donor tested CMV seropositive, placing the donor among the 289 seropositive members of the cohort. A peripheral blood sample was collected from each donor, and TCR beta sequencing was performed on peripheral blood mononuclear cells. Genomic DNA extraction from the blood cell samples was performed with the Qiagen DNeasy Blood Extraction Kit. The CDR3 spans 14 residues, from the cysteine through the phenylalanine. Of all the DNA, just the CDR3 is kept, 42 bases in frame from base 1. Trimming removed 5 bases from V and 3 bases from J, leaving 13 bases between the germline ends. CDR1 MGHDK and CDR2 SYGVNS were looked up in the germline V gene.

The V and J genes are TRBV25-1 and TRBJ2-5; the D gene is perhaps TRBD1, on 5 matching bases. The sample comprised PBMCs. The receptor was derived from a man aged 25-45 years in good health and CMV-seropositive. The CDR3 is CASSNWVGEETQYF. The DNA sequence follows: TGTGCCAGCAGTAACTGGGTAGGGGAAGAGACCCAGTACTTC.